This is a list of T cell receptor beta chains from one sample in a study of siplizumab effects on memory and regulatory T cells. Sequencing was performed with immunoSEQ multiplex PCR; in TCRdb, only in-frame clones are kept and a portion is missing. The sample holds about 120,000 clones, around 94% seen once. Sequencing was carried out using non-Treg CD4+ T cells sorted from blood. These receptors were obtained from a human donor in good health. Both conserved end residues are part of each CDR3. D genes are given only for firm matches. The size entry is marked missing in some rows and otherwise reads once, few, many or a size class.

D: NA; V: TRBV6-5; J: TRBJ1-2; size: NA; CDR3: CASSTQGWRGYGYTF; DNA: TGTGCCAGCAGTACACAGGGTTGGCGGGGCTATGGCTACACCTTC
D: TRBD1; V: TRBV27; J: TRBJ1-2; size: NA; CDR3: CASSLRQGPYGYTF; DNA: TGTGCCAGCAGTTTAAGACAGGGGCCCTATGGCTACACCTTC
D: TRBD2; V: TRBV2; J: TRBJ2-3; size: NA; CDR3: CASMSTRGMQYF; DNA: TGTGCCAGCATGTCGACGCGGGGGATGCAGTATTTT
D: NA; V: TRBV27; J: TRBJ2-7; size: NA; CDR3: CASSGGPVYEQYF; DNA: TGTGCCAGCAGTGGGGGGCCGGTTTACGAGCAGTACTTC
D: TRBD1; V: TRBV15; J: TRBJ2-5; size: NA; CDR3: CATSRGQGSETQYF; DNA: TGTGCCACCAGCAGAGGACAGGGTTCGGAGACCCAGTACTTC
D: NA; V: TRBV7-2; J: TRBJ1-1; size: NA; CDR3: CASSYRMNTEAFF; DNA: TGTGCCAGCAGCTACAGAATGAACACTGAAGCTTTCTTT
D: NA; V: TRBV11-1; J: TRBJ1-6; size: NA; CDR3: CASSLSGDSPLHF; DNA: TGTGCCAGCAGCTTATCTGGGGATTCACCCCTCCACTTT
D: TRBD2; V: TRBV6-1; J: TRBJ2-1; size: NA; CDR3: CASSMGLAGAGEQFF; DNA: TGTGCCAGCAGCATGGGACTAGCGGGAGCGGGTGAGCAGTTCTTC
D: NA; V: TRBV7-9; J: TRBJ2-7; size: NA; CDR3: CASSTSAYEQYF; DNA: TGTGCCAGCAGCACTTCAGCTTACGAGCAGTACTTC
D: TRBD1; V: TRBV11-3; J: TRBJ2-3; size: NA; CDR3: CASSRRQGSPDTQYF; DNA: TGTGCCAGCAGCAGAAGACAGGGGAGCCCAGATACGCAGTATTTT
D: NA; V: TRBV5-1; J: TRBJ1-4; size: NA; CDR3: CASSLGGEQYEKLFF; DNA: TGCGCCAGCAGCTTGGGAGGGGAACAATATGAAAAACTGTTTTTT
D: NA; V: TRBV5-1; J: TRBJ2-3; size: NA; CDR3: CASSLGAGMGTDTQYF; DNA: TGCGCCAGCAGCTTGGGGGCGGGAATGGGCACAGATACGCAGTATTTT
D: TRBD1; V: TRBV14; J: TRBJ2-5; size: NA; CDR3: CASSSRFRTGTLETQYF; DNA: TGTGCCAGCAGCTCACGATTTAGGACAGGGACATTGGAGACCCAGTACTTC
D: TRBD1; V: TRBV5-1; J: TRBJ1-1; size: NA; CDR3: CASSWRTGLTEAFF; DNA: TGCGCCAGCAGCTGGAGGACAGGGTTAACTGAAGCTTTCTTT
D: TRBD2; V: TRBV19; J: TRBJ2-5; size: once; CDR3: CASSIGTSGGGETQYF; DNA: TGTGCCAGTAGTATCGGGACTAGCGGGGGCGGGGAGACCCAGTACTTC
D: NA; V: TRBV18; J: TRBJ1-5; size: few; CDR3: CASSPQDNQPQHF; DNA: TGTGCCAGCTCACCACAAGATAATCAGCCCCAGCATTTT
D: NA; V: TRBV29-1; J: TRBJ2-7; size: NA; CDR3: CSVAGVRNYEQYF; DNA: TGCAGCGTTGCAGGGGTTCGGAACTACGAGCAGTACTTC
D: TRBD1; V: TRBV18; J: TRBJ1-1; size: NA; CDR3: CASSQGARIMNTEAFF; DNA: TGTGCCAGCTCACAGGGGGCGCGGATCATGAACACTGAAGCTTTCTTT
D: NA; V: TRBV5-4; J: TRBJ1-5; size: NA; CDR3: CASSYRGLNQPQHF; DNA: TGTGCCAGCAGCTACCGGGGCCTCAATCAGCCCCAGCATTTT
D: NA; V: TRBV5-4; J: TRBJ1-2; size: NA; CDR3: CASSLDRTYGYTF; DNA: TGTGCCAGCAGCTTGGACAGGACCTATGGCTACACCTTC
D: NA; V: TRBV6-5; J: TRBJ2-7; size: NA; CDR3: CASSRPGSYEQYF; DNA: TGTGCCAGCAGTCGGCCGGGATCCTACGAGCAGTACTTC
D: TRBD1; V: TRBV9; J: TRBJ2-7; size: NA; CDR3: CASSVGIGYGQGALRSYEQYF; DNA: TGTGCCAGCAGCGTAGGAATTGGCTACGGGCAGGGGGCGCTTCGCTCCTACGAGCAGTACTTC
D: NA; V: TRBV5-4; J: TRBJ2-1; size: NA; CDR3: CASNGRADNEQFF; DNA: TGTGCCAGCAACGGACGAGCGGATAATGAGCAGTTCTTC
D: TRBD2; V: TRBV15; J: TRBJ2-1; size: NA; CDR3: CATSRRAGGYNEQFF; DNA: TGTGCCACCAGCAGACGAGCGGGAGGGTACAATGAGCAGTTCTTC
D: NA; V: TRBV18; J: TRBJ2-3; size: NA; CDR3: CASSPGTGTDTQYF; DNA: TGTGCCAGCTCACCTGGGACGGGGACAGATACGCAGTATTTT
D: NA; V: TRBV10-3; J: TRBJ1-4; size: NA; CDR3: CAIKREANEKLFF; DNA: TGTGCCATCAAGAGGGAGGCTAATGAAAAACTGTTTTTT
D: NA; V: TRBV13; J: TRBJ2-3; size: NA; CDR3: CASSLVPDTRRTDTQYF; DNA: TGTGCCAGCAGCTTAGTCCCGGACACCCGTCGCACAGATACGCAGTATTTT